Each of the 7 T cell receptor beta chains below was sequenced from the same sample in a study of low-dose radiotherapy and immunotherapy resistance in tumors. TCR amplification involved about 18 PCR cycles with a constant-region primer and V-primer adapter. A single record per CDR3 protein comes from TCRdb applying MiXCR to the reads. The top ten hold around 8% of the sample, which has roughly 50,000 distinct CDR3 sequences, around 34% seen once. Sample time point: after trial treatment. The sample's treatment: LDRT plus nivolumab, ipilimumab, low-dose cyclophosphamide and aspirin (RACIN trial). This material consisted of PBMCs, taken after low-dose radiotherapy plus immunotherapy. Receptor source: a male donor with rectosigmoid adenocarcinoma.

There are many counts of this clonotype. The rearrangement links TRBV5-1 to TRBJ1-1; D is uncertain. CDR3 size: 13 residues. From germline, CDR1 is SGHRS and CDR2 YFSETQ. The V end lost 1 base, the J end lost 2 bases, and 6 bases lay between the germline ends. CDR3 coding DNA: TGCGCCAGCAGCTTGCAGGATAACACTGAAGCTTTCTTT. Translation: CASSLQDNTEAFF. Together with reference TRBV5-1 and TRBJ1-1, the CDR3 gives the full variable domain: KAGVTQTPRYLIKTRGQQVTLSCSPISGHRSVSWYQQTPGQGLQFLFEYFSETQRNKGNFPGRFSGRQFSNSRSEMNVSTLELGDSALYLCASSLQDNTEAFFGQGTRLTVV.

The chain combines TRBV5-1 with TRBJ1-4; D ambiguous. The CDR3 is 15 residues long. Deletions cut 1 base from V and 0 bases from J, with 7 bases between. Germline V gene sequence: CDR1 SGHRS, CDR2 YFSETQ. This chain's CDR3 is CASSLIGATNEKLFF. The CDR3 DNA follows: TGCGCCAGCAGCTTGATCGGGGCAACTAATGAAAAACTGTTTTTT.

This clonotype was detected a few times. Here the CDR3 reads CASRRTGDTGELFF. The CDR3 DNA follows: TGTGCCAGCAGACGGACAGGGGACACCGGGGAGCTGTTTTTT. The chain combines TRBV6-4 with TRBJ2-2, with TRBD1 matching 9 bases. Trimming took 6 bases from V and 3 from J; bases not matched to a gene: 2. The CDR3 runs to 14 residues. Germline CDR1 is MRHNA and CDR2 is SNTAGT.

This clonotype occurred once. The chain employs TRBV12-3 or TRBV12-4 and TRBJ2-3; TRBD2 might be the D (6 bases). The V end lost 6 bases, the J end lost 6 bases, and 10 bases lay between the germline ends. The CDR3 covers 12 residues. The CDR3 DNA is TGTGCCAGCAGGCGGGGAGTCGATACGCAGTATTTT. It yields the protein CASRRGVDTQYF.

This clonotype showed up many times. The rearrangement joins TRBV4-2 to TRBJ2-1; TRBD2 aligns across 8 bases. Germline V gene sequence: CDR1 LGHNA, CDR2 YNFKEQ. This CDR3 has 18 residues. V lost 0 bases to trimming and J lost 7 bases; unmatched junction nucleotides: 14. The CDR3: CASSQDTPGGPAWNEQFF. The CDR3 bases are TGTGCCAGCAGCCAAGATACCCCGGGGGGGCCCGCCTGGAATGAGCAGTTCTTC.

This chain connects TRBV6-2 or TRBV6-3 to TRBJ1-2; TRBD1 matches 7 bases. Looked up from germline, CDR1 is MNHEY and CDR2 is SVGEGT. The CDR3 is 13 amino acids. With V trimmed by 6 bases and J by 3 bases, 4 bases remained unmatched. In DNA, the CDR3 is TGTGCCAGCAGCTCGGGACAGCACTATGGCTACACCTTC. Amino acids: CASSSGQHYGYTF.

A few counts support this clonotype. The J gene is TRBJ1-2, the V gene TRBV7-2, with D unclear. Trimming shortened V by 4 bases and J by 8 bases, and 14 bases separated the two germline ends. The length of the CDR3 is 13 residues. Germline V lookup: CDR1 SGHTA, CDR2 FQGNSA. CDR3 sequence reads: CASSSDYPKGYTF. In DNA form, the CDR3 reads TGTGCCAGCAGCTCGGATTATCCTAAGGGCTACACCTTC.